The rows below give T cell receptor beta chains drawn from one sample of a study of blood T cells in healthy people across ages. TCRdb processed the 5' RACE reads anew with MiXCR; each CDR3 protein has one entry. The table lists hundreds of thousands of distinct CDR3 sequences, around 21% of them singletons. Source material: blood. These receptor sequences come from a man aged 65 to 85 in good health. The CDR3 runs from the conserved cysteine through the conserved F or W. A D gene is named only where the DNA matches it firmly. Size tells how often a clone was seen (once, few, many) or the class of an expanded clone, and some rows leave it out.

CDR3,DNA,size,V,J,D
CSAREPLGETGYTF,TGCAGTGCTAGAGAACCACTAGGGGAGACGGGCTACACCTTC,.,TRBV20-1,TRBJ1-2,.
CASSQGTRTQYF,TGTGCCAGCAGCCAAGGCACTAGGACCCAGTACTTC,many,TRBV3-1,TRBJ2-5,.
CASSLGLPSQETQYF,TGTGCCAGCAGCTTGGGACTTCCAAGCCAAGAGACCCAGTACTTC,.,TRBV7-9,TRBJ2-5,.
CASSLRVQPMNTEAFF,TGTGCCAGCAGCTTGAGGGTGCAGCCCATGAACACTGAAGCTTTCTTT,few,TRBV5-6,TRBJ1-1,.
CTSSPVGEAKYF,TGTACCAGCAGCCCGGTAGGGGAGGCGAAGTACTTC,few,TRBV7-9,TRBJ2-5,.
CASSPTNGQGASSGANVLTF,TGTGCCAGCTCTCCAACCAACGGACAGGGGGCTTCGTCTGGGGCCAACGTCCTGACTTTC,.,TRBV18,TRBJ2-6,TRBD1
CASSLQGFSEQYF,TGTGCCAGCAGCTTGCAGGGGTTTTCCGAGCAGTACTTC,few,TRBV7-9,TRBJ2-7,.
CSAIPGTSGWGGTDTQYF,TGCAGTGCTATCCCCGGGACTAGCGGGTGGGGAGGCACAGATACGCAGTATTTT,.,TRBV20-1,TRBJ2-3,TRBD2
CASSQEPLTSGSSGEQFF,TGCGCCAGCAGCCAAGAACCACTAACTAGCGGGAGTTCAGGGGAGCAGTTCTTC,many,TRBV4-1,TRBJ2-1,TRBD2
CASSPLQGAEAFF,TGTGCCAGCTCACCCTTACAGGGGGCTGAAGCTTTCTTT,.,TRBV18,TRBJ1-1,TRBD1
CASSSPGTGNYEQYF,TGTGCCAGCAGTTCCCCCGGGACTGGCAACTACGAGCAGTACTTC,few,TRBV6-6,TRBJ2-7,.
CAISVTGNEQFF,TGTGCCATCAGTGTGACGGGCAATGAGCAGTTCTTC,few,TRBV10-3,TRBJ2-1,.
CASSQTPGPEQFF,TGTGCCAGCAGCCAAACACCGGGACCTGAGCAGTTCTTC,many,TRBV3-1,TRBJ2-1,.
CASSLGGENIQYF,TGCGCCAGCAGCTTAGGTGGAGAAAACATTCAGTACTTC,many,TRBV5-1,TRBJ2-4,.
CAIRPAQGTEAFF,TGTGCCATCCGGCCGGCTCAGGGTACTGAAGCTTTCTTT,few,TRBV10-3,TRBJ1-1,.
CASSLPRTSGRQETQYF,TGTGCCAGCAGTTTACCTAGGACTAGCGGACGCCAAGAGACCCAGTACTTC,.,TRBV28,TRBJ2-5,TRBD2
CSGGWGGETQYF,TGCAGTGGGGGATGGGGGGGAGAGACCCAGTACTTC,.,TRBV20-1,TRBJ2-5,TRBD2
CASSQEVDYEQYF,TGTGCCAGCAGCCAAGAGGTAGATTACGAGCAGTACTTC,.,TRBV3-1,TRBJ2-7,.
CASSLGGTSGEQFF,TGTGCCAGCAGCTTAGGGGGGACTAGCGGGGAGCAGTTCTTC,.,TRBV7-2,TRBJ2-1,TRBD2
CASSQDPGAGNSPLHF,TGTGCCAGCAGCCAAGATCCAGGGGCCGGTAATTCACCCCTCCACTTT,few,TRBV3-1,TRBJ1-6,.
CASTNNEQFF,TGTGCCAGCACTAACAATGAGCAGTTCTTC,few,TRBV5-5,TRBJ2-1,.
CASSLAHSSYNEQFF,TGTGCCAGCAGCTTAGCGCACAGCTCCTACAATGAGCAGTTCTTC,few,TRBV7-9,TRBJ2-1,.
CSADFSGSANIQYF,TGCAGTGCTGATTTTAGCGGGAGCGCGAACATTCAGTACTTC,.,TRBV20-1,TRBJ2-4,TRBD2
CATQRDQNEELFF,TGTGCCACCCAGCGGGACCAAAATGAAGAACTGTTTTTT,.,TRBV2,TRBJ1-4,.
CASSLLSGSLPYEQYF,TGTGCCAGCAGCCTCCTAAGCGGGAGCCTCCCCTACGAGCAGTACTTC,many,TRBV3-1,TRBJ2-7,TRBD2
CATSREDSEAFF,TGTGCCACCAGCAGAGAGGACAGTGAAGCTTTCTTT,.,TRBV15,TRBJ1-1,.
CASSGGQGFYEQYF,TGTGCCAGCAGTGGGGGACAGGGGTTCTACGAGCAGTACTTC,.,TRBV25-1,TRBJ2-7,TRBD1
CATTGALTPNEQFF,TGTGCCACCACCGGGGCTCTCACACCCAATGAGCAGTTCTTC,few,TRBV24-1,TRBJ2-1,.
CASSSVAITYNEQFF,TGCGCCAGCAGCTCGGTAGCTATTACCTACAATGAGCAGTTCTTC,.,TRBV5-1,TRBJ2-1,.
CASSLVRVQETQYF,TGTGCCAGCAGCTTAGTAAGGGTCCAAGAGACCCAGTACTTC,.,TRBV7-6,TRBJ2-5,.
CSARERYNEQFF,TGCAGTGCTAGAGAGCGTTACAATGAGCAGTTCTTC,.,TRBV20-1,TRBJ2-1,.
CSADLGAYEQYF,TGCAGTGCCGATTTAGGGGCCTACGAGCAGTACTTC,few,TRBV20-1,TRBJ2-7,.